The 22 T cell receptor beta chains reported below all come from one sample, sequenced in a study of spatial heterogeneity in lung cancer (dated by TCRdb to about 2019). The sample's time point label, in plain terms: sample taken at primary tumor resection. TCR sequencing used whole RNA extracted from tumor and nontumor lung tissue, or from cryopreserved PBMC samples, without cell sorting. The library was built by means of 5' RACE. Sequenced using a NextSeq 500. The public reads were quality trimmed at Q25 with fastp and then assembled into clones with MiXCR by TCRdb, keeping productive beta chains. Rows are unified per CDR3 protein, each entry keeping the most common DNA and genes. Counted in this sample were around 8,000 distinct CDR3 sequences; approximately 8.6% of them appeared once. The ten largest account for roughly half of the sample. The sequences come from PBMCs, collected at surgery. These receptors were collected from a male donor with early-stage non-small cell lung cancer.

The table lists this clonotype with many counts. A library made for alpha chains picked up this beta chain off target, so its size means little. This sequence joins TRBV20-1 and TRBJ2-2; 7 bases match TRBD1. CDR3 length: 13 amino acids. J was trimmed by 1 base and V by 6 bases; bases with no gene match: 2. CDR1 is DFQATT, CDR2 SNEGSKA, per germline (reference sequence). The CDR3 sequence is CSAGQRNTGELFF. The CDR3 coding sequence is TGCAGTGCGGGACAGCGGAACACCGGGGAGCTGTTTTTT.

This clonotype occurred many times. A library prepared for alpha chains yielded this beta chain as an off-target read; its size is of little meaning. The chain couples TRBV19 to TRBJ2-3, with 7 bases that match TRBD2. V was clipped by 4 bases and J by 0 bases; unmatched bases: 4. In germline, CDR1 is LNHDA, CDR2 SQIVND (reference sequence). The CDR3 totals 15 residues. The CDR3 bases are TGTGCCAGTAGTAGGTCTAGCGGTAGCACAGATACGCAGTATTTT. Translation: CASSRSSGSTDTQYF.

This clonotype was counted at least ten times. This beta chain came through as a stray read in a library set up for alpha chains, and its size says little. The chain joins TRBV7-2 to TRBJ2-5; 9 positions match TRBD2. CDR3 length: 15 amino acids. The V gene end was trimmed by 6 bases and the J gene end by 1 base; junction bases not matched to a gene: 6. Germline CDR1 is SGHTA and CDR2 is FQGNSA. The CDR3 DNA reads TGTGCCAGCAGTGCTAGCGGGGCCACCCAAGAGACCCAGTACTTC. It is translated as CASSASGATQETQYF.

This clonotype was picked up many times. For a library built for alpha chains, this beta chain is a stray read; little rests on its size. The genes are TRBV5-1 and TRBJ2-1; 12 nucleotides line up with TRBD2. CDR1 is SGHRS and CDR2 is YFSETQ in the germline V gene. Germline trimming cut 4 bases from V and 7 bases from J; bases unmatched to any gene: 9. This CDR3 comprises 16 residues. The CDR3 DNA is TGCGCCAGCAGCGTCGACCTAGCGGGAGGGCCAAATGAGCAGTTCTTC. Protein: CASSVDLAGGPNEQFF. Variable domain in full (rest from reference TRBV5-1 and TRBJ2-1): KAGVTQTPRYLIKTRGQQVTLSCSPISGHRSVSWYQQTPGQGLQFLFEYFSETQRNKGNFPGRFSGRQFSNSRSEMNVSTLELGDSALYLCASSVDLAGGPNEQFFGPGTRLTVL.

In the case of this clonotype: This beta chain is a stray read from a library made for alpha chains; its abundance is not meaningful. The chain couples TRBV15 to TRBJ2-7, with D perhaps matching TRBD2 (5 bases). Looked up from germline, CDR1 is LNHNV and CDR2 is YYDKDF (reference sequence). The CDR3 is made up of 13 amino acids. V was pared by 3 bases and J by 0 bases, with 6 bases between. The DNA of the CDR3 is TGTGCCACCAGCAGGGACTTCTCCTACGAGCAGTACTTC. It is translated as CATSRDFSYEQYF.

Details on this clonotype: In a library made to pick up alpha chains, this beta chain is a stray read with a size that means little. The chain combines TRBV20-1 with TRBJ2-3; D perhaps matches TRBD1 (5 bases). The ends were cut back, 3 bases at V and 6 bases at J, with 16 bases in the middle. CDR1 DFQATT and CDR2 SNEGSKA come from the germline V gene (reference sequence). The CDR3 covers 14 residues. Here the CDR3 DNA reads TGCAGTGCTAGTTTCAGGGAATTATTGGATACGCAGTATTTT. It codes for CSASFRELLDTQYF.

This clonotype was picked up many times. Since the library was made to target alpha chains, this beta chain is a stray read and its abundance is not meaningful. CDR3 sequence (DNA): TGTGCCAGCAGCCTACCGGGACAGGGACTCGACGAGCAGTACTTC. This sequence encodes CASSLPGQGLDEQYF. The chain joins TRBV5-5 to TRBJ2-7; TRBD1 aligns across 9 bases. The CDR3 has 15 amino acids. J was trimmed by 5 bases and V by 4 bases; bases with no gene match: 10. The germline V gene encodes CDR1 SGHKS and CDR2 YYEKEE (reference sequence).

Comment on this clonotype: Within a library made for alpha chains, this beta chain is off target, and its count is uninformative. The chain joins TRBV2 to TRBJ1-2; D not certain. CDR1 is SNHLY, CDR2 FYNNEI, per germline. The CDR3 has 14 amino acids. Trimming pared 1 base from V and 4 bases from J, leaving 10 bases between. Here the CDR3 reads CASSEGVLTYGYTF. The CDR3, as DNA: TGTGCCAGCAGTGAAGGGGTTCTAACCTATGGCTACACCTTC.

With regard to this clonotype: One base away lies a much larger clone, so this may be a sequencing read error. This beta chain is an unintended read in a library built for alpha chains; its size means little. The chain joins TRBV10-2 to TRBJ2-1; 12 nucleotides match TRBD2. Germline V CDR1 and CDR2: WSHSY, SAAADI. This CDR3 region has 18 residues. The CDR3 bases are TGCGCCAGCAGTGAGTCGTGGTCTAGCGGGAGGGCCTACAATGAGCAGATCTTC. Translated, it gives CASSESWSSGRAYNEQIF.

This clonotype counts as medium-sized. This beta chain is an unintended read in a library built for alpha chains; its size means little. This rearrangement joins TRBV29-1 to TRBJ1-2; 10 bases line up with TRBD1. The CDR3 is made up of 17 amino acids. Germline CDR1 reads SQVTM; CDR2 reads ANQGSEA. Trimming cost V 4 bases and J 5 bases; bases outside gene matches: 16. The CDR3: CSVVAPGQGPSLYGYTF. The DNA for the CDR3 is TGCAGCGTTGTAGCTCCGGGACAGGGGCCCTCGCTTTATGGCTACACCTTC.

This clonotype was picked up many times. This beta chain lies outside the target of a library built for alpha chains; its clone size means little. This chain uses TRBV5-4 with TRBJ1-1, with a weak D call TRBD1 (6 bases). CDR1 and CDR2 (germline): SGHNT, YYREEE (reference sequence). The CDR3 runs 14 residues. The V end lost 0 bases, the J end lost 6 bases, and 12 bases lay between the germline ends. The chain's CDR3 is CASSLEGGISEAFF. CDR3 coding DNA: TGTGCCAGCAGCTTGGAGGGGGGGATCTCTGAAGCTTTCTTT.

This clonotype showed up many times. Since the library was made to target alpha chains, this beta chain is a stray read and its abundance is not meaningful. The CDR3 nucleotides read TGTGCCAGCGGGAGGCCTGGGGCCAACGTCCTGACTTTC. Translation gives CASGRPGANVLTF. V and J are TRBV27 and TRBJ2-6, with D possibly matching TRBD2 (6 bases). Trimming removed 8 bases at V and 2 bases at J, with 7 bases between. The CDR3 is made up of 13 amino acids. Germline CDR1 is MNHEY and CDR2 is SMNVEV (reference sequence).

This clonotype was recorded at least ten times. This beta chain is off target for a library built for alpha chains, so its abundance means little. This sequence joins TRBV29-1 and TRBJ2-7, with 11 nucleotides matching TRBD1. The CDR3 extends over 15 amino acids. The V gene's germline CDR1 is SQVTM and CDR2 ANQGSEA. V shed 6 bases and J 5 bases; nucleotides not matched to a gene: 12. CDR3 bases: TGCAGCGTACGAGATACCGGGACAGGGGGGGACGAGCAGTACTTC. Amino acids: CSVRDTGTGGDEQYF.

In its sample, this clonotype was seen many times. Since the library was made to target alpha chains, this beta chain is a stray read and its abundance is not meaningful. This chain uses TRBV9 with TRBJ2-1; TRBD2 matches 11 bases. The ends lost 4 bases at V and 9 bases at J; junction bases unmatched: 9. The CDR3 runs to 15 residues. Germline CDR1 reads SGDLS; CDR2 reads YYNGEE. The CDR3 DNA sequence: TGTGCCAGCAGCTCCGGACTAGCGGGTTTTACTGAGCAGTTCTTC. Its protein product is CASSSGLAGFTEQFF.

To note about this clonotype: Being off target in a library aimed at alpha chains, this beta chain has a size of little meaning. This rearrangement joins TRBV30 to TRBJ1-3; a weak D match, TRBD1 (5 bases). Germline CDR1 reads GTSNPN; CDR2 reads SVGIG (reference sequence). This CDR3 contains 12 residues. The germline V and J ends were trimmed by 8 bases and 0 bases, with 8 bases remaining between them. The CDR3 reads CAGGLSGNTIYF. As DNA, the CDR3 is TGTGCCGGGGGTCTCTCTGGAAACACCATATATTTT.

This clonotype was counted ten times or more. This beta chain slipped into a library made for alpha chains as a stray read, so its size is not meaningful. This sequence joins TRBV5-6 and TRBJ2-3, with 8 bases fitting TRBD2. Germline loops: CDR1 SGHDT, CDR2 YYEEEE. With V trimmed by 1 base and J by 2 bases, 9 bases remained unmatched. This CDR3 comprises 17 residues. This CDR3 is CASSLLSAGDPTDTQYF. The DNA for the CDR3 is TGTGCCAGCAGCTTGCTTTCAGCGGGAGATCCCACAGATACGCAGTATTTT.

Ten or more counts support this clonotype. A library prepared for alpha chains yielded this beta chain as an off-target read; its size is of little meaning. V and J are TRBV6-1 and TRBJ2-3, with D perhaps being TRBD1 or TRBD2 (6 bases each). The CDR3 is made up of 16 amino acids. V was shortened by 3 bases and J by 2 bases, with 15 bases between the two germline ends. The germline CDR1 and CDR2 sequences are MNHNS and SASEGT. In DNA form, the CDR3 reads TGTGCCAGCAGTGAGGGGGCTAGCGTATCCACAGATACGCAGTATTTT. Protein product: CASSEGASVSTDTQYF.

The sample holds many counts of this clonotype. This beta chain is a stray read from a library made for alpha chains; its abundance is not meaningful. V is TRBV29-1 and J is TRBJ2-1; 9 nucleotides agree with TRBD2. This CDR3 comprises 14 residues. V lost 8 bases and J lost 1; bases outside the gene matches: 6. CDR1 SQVTM and CDR2 ANQGSEA come from the germline V gene. CDR3 coding DNA: TGCAGCTACCCGGCGGGAGGGTCCTACAATGAGCAGTTCTTC. Its translation: CSYPAGGSYNEQFF.

This clonotype was counted at least ten times. Compared with germline, one end of the junction differs, possibly owing to a read error. As an off-target read in a library built for alpha chains, this beta chain has a frequency of little significance. The chain joins TRBV6-5 to TRBJ2-4; no clear D. The CDR3 contains 13 residues. Germline V gene data show CDR1 as MNHEY and CDR2 as SVGAGI. The CDR3 DNA sequence: TGTGCCAGCAACGACCCAGCCACAAACATTCAGTACTTC. Translation gives CASNDPATNIQYF.

This clonotype came up many times. Since the library was made to target alpha chains, this beta chain is a stray read and its abundance is not meaningful. The chain employs TRBV12-3 or TRBV12-4 and TRBJ2-7, with 14 positions matching TRBD2. Trimming at V came to 6 bases and at J to 4 bases, leaving 2 bases not matched to a gene. This CDR3 region has 14 residues. CDR3: CASSRLAGGYEQYF. CDR3 sequence (DNA): TGTGCCAGCAGCCGACTAGCGGGAGGGTACGAGCAGTACTTC.

This clonotype was detected many times. The library was prepared for alpha chains; this beta chain is a stray read, so its frequency means little. The chain employs TRBV3-1 and TRBJ2-1, with D perhaps matching TRBD2 (6 bases). Per germline, CDR1 LGHDT and CDR2 YNNKEL (reference sequence). The CDR3 is 15 amino acids. V was trimmed by 4 bases and J by 3 bases, leaving 13 bases between them. This chain's CDR3 is CASSPREYIYNEQFF. The DNA of the CDR3 is TGTGCCAGCAGCCCCCGGGAGTACATCTACAATGAGCAGTTCTTC.

This clonotype was seen repeatedly, ten times or more. A library prepared for alpha chains yielded this beta chain as an off-target read; its size is of little meaning. The gene calls are TRBV5-1 and TRBJ1-5; D ambiguous. Between the trimmed V and J ends, which lost 1 base and 0 bases, there was a span of 8 bases. This CDR3 spans 15 amino acids. Germline loops: CDR1 SGHRS, CDR2 YFSETQ. CDR3 bases: TGCGCCAGCAGCTTGTTCGGAGATAGCAATCAGCCCCAGCATTTT. It translates to CASSLFGDSNQPQHF.